The rows below give T cell receptor beta chains drawn from one sample of a study of tumor-infiltrating lymphocytes in primary liver carcinoma. Each CDR3 protein gets one entry after TCRdb re-called the multiplex PCR reads with MiXCR. In the table there are 50,000 or so distinct CDR3 sequences, around 73% of which are singletons. The specimen was liver tumor tissue from sampling region 5. Source of these receptors: a man aged 35 to 55 with primary liver carcinoma and hepatitis B virus infection. Each CDR3 is given with its conserved first and last residue. A D gene is named only where the DNA matches it firmly. For some rows the clone size is stated as once, few or many, or as a class when expanded; others skip it.

cdr3_aa,cdr3_nt,clone_size,d_call,v_call,j_call
CARRGKQSYGQYF,TGTGCCAGGAGGGGGAAGCAATCCTACGGGCAGTACTTC,NA,NA,TRBV11-1,TRBJ2-7
CTVRLAGGFYNEQLF,TGCACCGTTAGACTAGCGGGAGGGTTCTACAATGAGCAGTTGTTC,NA,TRBD2,TRBV29-1,TRBJ2-1
CAGTPSGNYEQFF,TGTGCCGGCACTCCTAGCGGGAACTACGAGCAGTTCTTC,NA,TRBD2,TRBV12-3/TRBV12-4,TRBJ2-1
CDSSHGTSGLAYEQYF,TGTGATAGCAGCCACGGGACTAGCGGGCTAGCCTACGAGCAATACTTC,NA,TRBD2,TRBV11-2,TRBJ2-7
CASSQDVGREAHYF,TGCGCCAGCAGCCAAGATGTAGGTCGGGAGGCCCACTACTTC,NA,TRBD2,TRBV4-1,TRBJ2-5
CASSVGVSYSSGELFF,TGTGCCAGCAGCGTAGGTGTTAGTTATTCATCTGGGGAGCTGTTTTTT,few,NA,TRBV9,TRBJ2-2
CASSLMGPGDTQYF,TGCGCCAGCAGCCTGATGGGACCAGGAGATACGCAGTATTTT,NA,NA,TRBV5-1,TRBJ2-3
CANSLDTRGYEQYF,TGTGCCAACAGCTTAGATACTAGGGGCTATGAGCAGTACTTC,NA,NA,TRBV11-2,TRBJ2-7
CASSQSLVNDQFF,TGTGCCAGCAGCCAATCTCTGGTGAACGATCAGTTCTTC,NA,NA,TRBV7-9,TRBJ2-1
CVSSLADRSMYF,TGTGTCAGCAGCTTAGCCGATAGGAGTATGTACTTC,NA,NA,TRBV11-2,TRBJ2-7
CASLTGSPYEQYF,TGTGCCTCCCTAACAGGTTCCCCCTACGAGCAGTACTTC,NA,NA,TRBV10-3,TRBJ2-7
CARSTSGGGAFF,TGTGCCAGGAGCACCAGTGGTGGTGGAGCTTTCTTT,NA,NA,TRBV13,TRBJ1-1
CASSFTGGDGNTIYF,TGTGCCAGCAGCTTTACAGGGGGAGATGGAAACACCATATATTTT,medium-sized,TRBD1,TRBV11-2,TRBJ1-3
CASCNWGYDQYF,TGTGCCAGCTGTAATTGGGGATACGACCAGTACTTC,NA,NA,TRBV6-2/TRBV6-3,TRBJ2-7
CASNRNWGDYGNTF,TGTGCCAGCAATCGGAACTGGGGCGACTATGGCAACACCTTC,once,NA,TRBV5-6,TRBJ1-2
CAVRRVRTDTQYF,TGTGCCGTCAGGCGGGTGCGCACAGATACGCAGTATTTT,NA,NA,TRBV10-3,TRBJ2-3
CARSVDRGWNQPRHF,TGTGCCCGCAGTGTGGACAGGGGCTGGAATCAGCCCCGGCATTTT,NA,TRBD1,TRBV6-1,TRBJ1-5
CASGMNKNRDKDTEAFF,TGTGCTAGTGGTATGAATAAAAACCGGGACAAAGACACTGAAGCTTTCTTT,NA,NA,TRBV12-5,TRBJ1-1
CASTLQGPNTEAFF,TGTGCCAGCACTCTACAGGGCCCTAACACTGAAGCTTTCTTT,medium-sized,NA,TRBV6-6,TRBJ1-1
CAISESWQGIGYTF,TGTGCCATCAGTGAGTCGTGGCAGGGCATTGGCTACACGTTC,once,NA,TRBV10-3,TRBJ1-2
CASSCRQEGTDTQYF,TGTGCCAGCAGCTGCCGACAGGAGGGGACAGATACGCAGTATTTT,once,NA,TRBV4-3,TRBJ2-3
CVSSAGGPIEQFF,TGTGTCAGTAGCGCGGGAGGGCCGATTGAGCAGTTCTTC,once,TRBD2,TRBV11-1,TRBJ2-1
CSAFKAGTGLVSEQFF,TGCAGTGCCTTTAAAGCCGGGACTGGACTAGTTAGTGAGCAGTTCTTC,NA,TRBD2,TRBV20-1,TRBJ2-1
CASSQVGGVVEQFF,TGTGCCAGCAGTCAAGTCGGGGGGGTGGTTGAGCAGTTCTTC,medium-sized,TRBD2,TRBV6-5,TRBJ2-1
CASWGTGGANEQFF,TGTGCCAGCTGGGGCACAGGGGGGGCGAATGAGCAGTTCTTC,few,NA,TRBV2,TRBJ2-1
CSSSTNRVPTETQYF,TGTTCCAGCAGCACGAACAGGGTTCCCACAGAGACCCAGTACTTC,NA,NA,TRBV11-2,TRBJ2-5
CTSSQLTLSGEPLF,TGCACCAGCAGCCAACTTACCCTCTCCGGGGAGCCGCTTTTT,NA,NA,TRBV4-1,TRBJ2-2
CTSSLRPPAGGSYNEQFF,TGTACCAGCAGCTTAAGACCCCCAGCGGGAGGATCCTACAATGAGCAGTTCTTC,NA,TRBD2,TRBV11-1,TRBJ2-1
CASSPGLVGTDTQYF,TGTGCCAGTAGCCCAGGACTAGTGGGAACAGATACGCAGTATTTT,once,TRBD2,TRBV6-5,TRBJ2-3
CSVEVGGRGQGEQFF,TGCAGCGTTGAAGTAGGAGGAAGGGGGCAGGGCGAGCAGTTCTTC,many,TRBD1,TRBV29-1,TRBJ2-1
CASSLGLGSSGYDEQFF,TGTGCCAGCAGCTTAGGACTGGGCTCATCAGGATACGATGAGCAGTTCTTC,once,NA,TRBV5-6,TRBJ2-1
CATSLIGGSRYNEQFF,TGCGCCACCAGCTTGATAGGCGGGAGTAGATACAATGAGCAGTTCTTC,NA,TRBD2,TRBV5-1,TRBJ2-1
CAGSLRMGRSSGNTIYF,TGTGCCGGCAGCTTGAGGATGGGACGTAGCTCTGGAAACACCATATATTTT,NA,NA,TRBV13,TRBJ1-3
CASSQMGEGYNEQFF,TGTGCTAGCAGCCAAATGGGAGAAGGATACAATGAGCAGTTCTTC,few,NA,TRBV4-2,TRBJ2-1
CASSYSGPFPWELFF,TGTGCCAGCAGCTATTCAGGACCTTTCCCCTGGGAGCTGTTTTTT,NA,NA,TRBV11-1,TRBJ2-2
CASGYDGLDEQCF,TGTGCCAGCGGTTACGACGGGCTGGATGAGCAGTGCTTC,NA,NA,TRBV6-5,TRBJ2-1
CASSLLGSGRGNEQFF,TGTGCCAGCAGCCTTCTAGGGAGCGGGAGGGGAAATGAGCAGTTCTTC,medium-sized,TRBD2,TRBV12-3/TRBV12-4,TRBJ2-1
CGVDGGMGEKLSF,TGCGGCGTTGACGGAGGGATGGGTGAAAAACTGTCTTTT,few,NA,TRBV29-1,TRBJ1-4
CASSSPRDSEAQYF,TGTGCCAGCAGTTCGCCCCGGGACTCCGAAGCGCAGTATTTT,medium-sized,NA,TRBV6-2/TRBV6-3,TRBJ2-3
CASSLGSCQETKYF,TGTGCCAGCAGCTTGGGTAGTTGCCAAGAGACCAAGTACTTC,NA,NA,TRBV7-8,TRBJ2-5
CATIAGGSYNEQFF,TGTGCCACTATAGCGGGAGGCTCCTACAATGAGCAGTTCTTC,NA,TRBD2,TRBV25-1,TRBJ2-1
CVSSNSGTSIYEQFF,TGCGTCAGTAGTAATTCCGGGACTAGCATTTATGAGCAGTTCTTC,NA,TRBD2,TRBV19,TRBJ2-1
CASSFTGGGDTQYF,TGTGCCAGCAGTTTCACAGGGGGTGGGGATACGCAGTATTTT,many,TRBD1,TRBV12-3/TRBV12-4,TRBJ2-3
CASSSAGQNEKLFF,TGTGCCAGCAGCTCAGCTGGCCAGAATGAAAAGCTGTTTTTT,NA,NA,TRBV7-9,TRBJ1-4
CSVAGSVGRTGEQFF,TGCAGCGTTGCGGGGAGTGTTGGGCGAACCGGGGAGCAGTTTTTT,once,NA,TRBV29-1,TRBJ2-2
CASSPDRVGQETQYF,TGCGCCAGCAGCCCGGACAGGGTGGGGCAAGAGACCCAGTACTTC,many,TRBD1,TRBV5-1,TRBJ2-5
CAGSSNRNFYEQYF,TGTGCTGGCAGCTCTAACAGGAACTTCTACGAGCAGTACTTC,NA,NA,TRBV11-2,TRBJ2-7
CSAIPDSTKETQNF,TGCAGTGCTATCCCGGACAGCACGAAAGAGACCCAGAACTTC,NA,NA,TRBV20-1,TRBJ2-5
CASIPRGLAGVGGQSF,TGTGCCAGCATCCCCCGGGGACTAGCGGGAGTCGGGGGGCAGTCCTTC,NA,TRBD2,TRBV11-1,TRBJ2-1
CSVEPAGRQYF,TGTAGCGTTGAACCTGCGGGCCGGCAGTACTTC,NA,NA,TRBV29-1,TRBJ2-7
CASSLKAGAYEQYF,TGTGCCAGCAGCTTAAAAGCGGGAGCTTACGAGCAGTACTTC,NA,TRBD2,TRBV7-2,TRBJ2-7
CASSHAGGQGNNEWFF,TGTGCCAGCAGTCACGCCGGGGGACAGGGGAACAATGAGTGGTTCTTC,NA,TRBD1,TRBV4-2,TRBJ2-1
CSVDYYGYTF,TGCAGCGTTGATTACTATGGCTACACCTTC,medium-sized,NA,TRBV29-1,TRBJ1-2
CASSMSASSYEQYF,TGTGCCAGTAGTATGTCGGCGAGCTCCTACGAGCAGTACTTC,many,NA,TRBV19,TRBJ2-7
CASSSGGVGQPQHF,TGTGCCAGCAGCAGCGGGGGGGTAGGTCAACCCCAGCATTTT,NA,NA,TRBV5-5,TRBJ1-5
CDSSQGQGASGANVVTF,TGTGACAGCAGTCAAGGACAGGGGGCATCTGGGGCCAACGTCGTGACTTTC,NA,TRBD1,TRBV5-4,TRBJ2-6